Included here is one T cell receptor beta chain sequence, with context. The sample is drawn from a study of T cell changes during pregnancy in multiple sclerosis. Here immunoSEQ multiplex PCR was the method, and the copy in TCRdb shows in-frame clones only, minus some. The table records more than 25,000 clones, 70% to 90% of them present only once. This specimen consisted of CD8+ T cells from peripheral blood mononuclear cells, obtained in the third trimester of pregnancy. This TCR came from a female donor with multiple sclerosis, enrolled in a pregnancy study.

CDR3 sequence: CASSEHRGGNTGELFF. Here the CDR3 DNA reads TGTGCCAGCAGCGAACACAGGGGTGGCAACACCGGGGAGCTGTTTTTT. The chain couples TRBV6-1 to TRBJ2-2; TRBD1 aligns across 7 bases. Germline V gene data show CDR1 as MNHNS and CDR2 as SASEGT. Trimming took 6 bases from V and 2 from J; bases not matched to a gene: 9. The CDR3 has 16 residues.